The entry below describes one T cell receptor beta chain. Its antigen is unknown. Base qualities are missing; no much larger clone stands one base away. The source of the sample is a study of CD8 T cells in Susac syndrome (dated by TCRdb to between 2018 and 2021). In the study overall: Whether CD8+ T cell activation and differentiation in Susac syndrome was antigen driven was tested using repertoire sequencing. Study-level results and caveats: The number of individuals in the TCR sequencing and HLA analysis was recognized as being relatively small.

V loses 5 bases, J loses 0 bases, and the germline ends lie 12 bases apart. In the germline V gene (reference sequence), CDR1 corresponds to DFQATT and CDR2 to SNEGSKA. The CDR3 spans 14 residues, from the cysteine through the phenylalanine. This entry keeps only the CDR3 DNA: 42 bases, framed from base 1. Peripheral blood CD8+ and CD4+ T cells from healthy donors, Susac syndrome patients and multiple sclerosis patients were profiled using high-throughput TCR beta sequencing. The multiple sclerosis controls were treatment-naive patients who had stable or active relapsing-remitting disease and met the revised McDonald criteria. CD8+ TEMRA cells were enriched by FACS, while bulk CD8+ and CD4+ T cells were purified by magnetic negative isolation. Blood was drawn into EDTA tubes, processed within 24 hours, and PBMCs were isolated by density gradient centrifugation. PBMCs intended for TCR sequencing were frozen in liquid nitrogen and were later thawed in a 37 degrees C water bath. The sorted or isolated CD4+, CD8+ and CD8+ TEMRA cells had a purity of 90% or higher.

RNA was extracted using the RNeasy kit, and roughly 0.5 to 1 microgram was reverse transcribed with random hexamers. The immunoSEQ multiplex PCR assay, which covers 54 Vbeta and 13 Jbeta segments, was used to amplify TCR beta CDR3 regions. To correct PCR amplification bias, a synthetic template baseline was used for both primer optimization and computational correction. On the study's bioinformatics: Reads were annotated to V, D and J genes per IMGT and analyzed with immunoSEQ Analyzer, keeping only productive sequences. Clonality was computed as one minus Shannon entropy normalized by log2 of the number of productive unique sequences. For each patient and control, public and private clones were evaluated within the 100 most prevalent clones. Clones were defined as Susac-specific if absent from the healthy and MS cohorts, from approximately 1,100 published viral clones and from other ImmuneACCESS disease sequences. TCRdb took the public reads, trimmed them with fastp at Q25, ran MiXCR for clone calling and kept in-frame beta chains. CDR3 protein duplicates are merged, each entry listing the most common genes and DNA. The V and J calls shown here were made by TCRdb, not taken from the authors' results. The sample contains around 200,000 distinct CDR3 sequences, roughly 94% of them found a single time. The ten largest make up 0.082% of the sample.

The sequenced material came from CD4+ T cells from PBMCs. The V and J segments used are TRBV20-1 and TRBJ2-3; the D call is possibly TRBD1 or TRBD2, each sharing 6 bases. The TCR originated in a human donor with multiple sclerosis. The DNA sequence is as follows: TGCAGTGCTCCCGGGGGCGCCAGCACAGATACGCAGTATTTT. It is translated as CSAPGGASTDTQYF.